Here is one T cell receptor (beta chain) with its context. What it binds is unknown. This specimen belongs to a study of T cell repertoires in cytomegalovirus infection. This CDR3 region has 14 residues. Germline V gene data show CDR1 as DFQATT and CDR2 as SNEGSKA (reference sequence). V lost 4 bases, J lost 6 bases, and 9 bases stayed unmatched. TCRdb processed the reads anew with MiXCR; each CDR3 protein has one entry. The sample carries about 740,000 distinct CDR3 sequences, 33% recorded once. The specimen comprised cultured PBMCs, sampled from culture after CMV antigen stimulation. The clonotype was recovered from a human donor in good health (CMV status not recorded). Some clones in this sample may be carry-over from other donors' samples. The chain combines TRBV20-1 with TRBJ1-5; 7 bases agree with TRBD1. The CDR3 DNA sequence: TGCAGTGCTACCCCGACAGGGTTAAGTCAGCCCCAGCATTTT. It yields the protein CSATPTGLSQPQHF.